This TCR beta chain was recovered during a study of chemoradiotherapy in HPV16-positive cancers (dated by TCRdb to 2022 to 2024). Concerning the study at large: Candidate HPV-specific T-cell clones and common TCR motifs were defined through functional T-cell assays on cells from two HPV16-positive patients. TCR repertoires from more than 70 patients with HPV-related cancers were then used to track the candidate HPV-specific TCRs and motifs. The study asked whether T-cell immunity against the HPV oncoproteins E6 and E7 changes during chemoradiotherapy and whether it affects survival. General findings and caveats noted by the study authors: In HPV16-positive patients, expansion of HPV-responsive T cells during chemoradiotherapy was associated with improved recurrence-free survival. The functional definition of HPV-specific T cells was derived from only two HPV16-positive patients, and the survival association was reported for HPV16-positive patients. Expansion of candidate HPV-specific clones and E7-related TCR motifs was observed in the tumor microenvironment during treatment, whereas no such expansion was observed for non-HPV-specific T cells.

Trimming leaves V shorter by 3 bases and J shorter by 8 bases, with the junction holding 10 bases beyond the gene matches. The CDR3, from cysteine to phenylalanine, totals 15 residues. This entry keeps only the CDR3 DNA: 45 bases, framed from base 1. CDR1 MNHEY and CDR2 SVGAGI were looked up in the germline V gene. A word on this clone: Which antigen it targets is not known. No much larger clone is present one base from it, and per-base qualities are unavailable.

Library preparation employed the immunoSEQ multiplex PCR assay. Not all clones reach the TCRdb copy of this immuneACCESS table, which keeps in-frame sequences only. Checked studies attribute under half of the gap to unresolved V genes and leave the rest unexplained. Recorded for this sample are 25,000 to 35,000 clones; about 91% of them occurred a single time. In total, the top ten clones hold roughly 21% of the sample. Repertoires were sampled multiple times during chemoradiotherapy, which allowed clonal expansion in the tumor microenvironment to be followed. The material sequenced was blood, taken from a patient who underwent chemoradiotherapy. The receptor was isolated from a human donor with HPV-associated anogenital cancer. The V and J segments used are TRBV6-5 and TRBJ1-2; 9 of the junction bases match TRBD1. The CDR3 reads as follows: CASSYSQGARIGYTF. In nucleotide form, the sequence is TGTGCCAGCAGTTATTCACAGGGGGCTCGGATAGGCTACACCTTC.